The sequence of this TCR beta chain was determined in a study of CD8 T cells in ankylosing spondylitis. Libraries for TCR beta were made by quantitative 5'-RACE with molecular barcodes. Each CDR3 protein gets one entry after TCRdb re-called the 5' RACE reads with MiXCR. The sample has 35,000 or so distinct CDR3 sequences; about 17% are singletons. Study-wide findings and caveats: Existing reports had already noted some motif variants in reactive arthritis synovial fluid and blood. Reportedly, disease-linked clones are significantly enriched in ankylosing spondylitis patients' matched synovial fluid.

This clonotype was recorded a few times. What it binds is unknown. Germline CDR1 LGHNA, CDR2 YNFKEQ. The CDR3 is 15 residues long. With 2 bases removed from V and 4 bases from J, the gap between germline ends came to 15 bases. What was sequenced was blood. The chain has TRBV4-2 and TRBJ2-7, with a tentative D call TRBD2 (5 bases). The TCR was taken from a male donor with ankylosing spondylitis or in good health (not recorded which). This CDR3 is CASSQWAGVGYEQYF. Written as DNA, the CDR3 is TGTGCCAGCAGCCAATGGGCCGGGGTTGGATACGAGCAGTACTTC.